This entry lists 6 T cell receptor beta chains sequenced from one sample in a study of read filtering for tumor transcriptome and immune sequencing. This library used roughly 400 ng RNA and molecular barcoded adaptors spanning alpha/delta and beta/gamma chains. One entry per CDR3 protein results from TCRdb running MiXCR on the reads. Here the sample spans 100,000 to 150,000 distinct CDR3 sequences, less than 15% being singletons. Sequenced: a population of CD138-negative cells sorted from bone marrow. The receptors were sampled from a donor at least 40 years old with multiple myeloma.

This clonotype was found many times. The CDR3 protein is CASSRGLLYEQYF. CDR3 bases: TGCGCCAGCAGCAGGGGACTCCTCTACGAGCAGTACTTC. This chain connects TRBV5-1 to TRBJ2-7; TRBD2 might be the D (6 bases). The CDR3 has 13 residues. V was trimmed by 4 bases and J by 3 bases, leaving 11 bases between them. Germline CDR1 is SGHRS and CDR2 is YFSETQ.

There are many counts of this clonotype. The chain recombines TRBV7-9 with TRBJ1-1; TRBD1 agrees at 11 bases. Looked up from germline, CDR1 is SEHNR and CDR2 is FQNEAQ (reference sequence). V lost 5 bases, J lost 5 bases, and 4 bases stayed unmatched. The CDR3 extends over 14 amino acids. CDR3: CASSRTGGGTEAFF. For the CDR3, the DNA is TGTGCCAGCAGCCGGACAGGGGGCGGAACTGAAGCTTTCTTT.

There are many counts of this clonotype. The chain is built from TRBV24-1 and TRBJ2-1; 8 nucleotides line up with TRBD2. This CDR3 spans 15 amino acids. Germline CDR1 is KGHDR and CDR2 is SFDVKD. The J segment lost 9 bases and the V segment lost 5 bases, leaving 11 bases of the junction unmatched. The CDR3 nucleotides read TGTGCCACCAGTGTCCCTAGCGGGCAGGAAAGTGAGCAGTTCTTC. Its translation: CATSVPSGQESEQFF.

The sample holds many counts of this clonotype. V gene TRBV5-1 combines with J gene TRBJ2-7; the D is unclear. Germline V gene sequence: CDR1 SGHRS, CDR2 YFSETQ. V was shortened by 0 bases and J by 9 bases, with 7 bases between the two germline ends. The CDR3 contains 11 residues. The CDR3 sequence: CASSLGHSQYF. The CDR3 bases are TGCGCCAGCAGCTTGGGACATTCGCAGTACTTC.

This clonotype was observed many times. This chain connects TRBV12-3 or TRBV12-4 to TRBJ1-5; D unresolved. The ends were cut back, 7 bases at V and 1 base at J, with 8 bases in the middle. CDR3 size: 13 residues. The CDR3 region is CASTEYSNQPQHF. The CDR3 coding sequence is TGTGCCAGCACGGAGTACAGCAATCAGCCCCAGCATTTT.

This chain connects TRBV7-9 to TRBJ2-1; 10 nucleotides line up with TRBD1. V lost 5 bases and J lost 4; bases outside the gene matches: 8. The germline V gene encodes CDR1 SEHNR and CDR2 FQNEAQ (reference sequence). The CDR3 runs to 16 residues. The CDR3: CASSPGQGPAYNEQFF. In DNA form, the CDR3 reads TGTGCCAGCAGCCCGGGACAGGGGCCGGCGTACAATGAGCAGTTCTTC. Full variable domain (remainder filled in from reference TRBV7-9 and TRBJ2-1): DTGVSQNPRHKITKRGQNVTFRCDPISEHNRLYWYRQTLGQGPEFLTYFQNEAQLEKSRLLSDRFSAERPKGSFSTLEIQRTEQGDSAMYLCASSPGQGPAYNEQFFGPGTRLTVL.